Listed below are T cell receptor beta chains from one sample, sequenced in a study of T cells in Graves' hyperthyroidism and ophthalmopathy. Each CDR3 protein gets one entry after TCRdb re-called the multiplex PCR reads with MiXCR. The table records fewer than 350,000 distinct CDR3 sequences, around 15% of them present only once. Sequencing used blood. The receptors originated from a woman aged 50 to 60 with Graves' hyperthyroidism that later progressed to Graves' ophthalmopathy. The CDR3 runs from the conserved cysteine through the conserved F or W. Fields, in order: J gene, clone size, D gene, V gene, CDR3 DNA, CDR3 protein. A D gene is named only where the DNA matches it firmly. The size field is filled for only some rows; it gives once, few, many or a size class.

TRBJ1-1,few,NA,TRBV5-8,TGTGCCATTACCGACCCGGGGGACACTGAAGCTTTCTTT,CAITDPGDTEAFF
TRBJ2-1,many,NA,TRBV5-1,TGCGCCAGCAGCTTGGAACCCTTGGGGACCTACAATGAGCAGTTCTTC,CASSLEPLGTYNEQFF
TRBJ1-1,many,TRBD1,TRBV20-1,TGCAGTGCTGGGGACAGGGGAAGTGGGTATGGCACTGAAGCTTTCTTT,CSAGDRGSGYGTEAFF
TRBJ1-2,many,NA,TRBV12-3/TRBV12-4,TGTGCCAGCAGTTTAGACCACAACTATGGCTACACCTTC,CASSLDHNYGYTF
TRBJ1-4,many,NA,TRBV12-3/TRBV12-4,TGTGCCAGCAGTTTCAGTCGTCTTACTAATGAAAAACTGTTTTTT,CASSFSRLTNEKLFF
TRBJ2-3,NA,TRBD2,TRBV19,TGTGCCAGTAGTAAGGGACTAGCGGGCGTACTTAGCACAGATACGCAGTATTTT,CASSKGLAGVLSTDTQYF
TRBJ2-2,few,TRBD2,TRBV9,TGTGCCAGCAGCGGCCGACTTGAGCGGGAGGTGCCCGGGGAGCTGTTTTTT,CASSGRLEREVPGELFF
TRBJ2-1,many,NA,TRBV11-3,TGTGCCAGCAGCTCCGTGGCGGATGAGCAGTTCTTC,CASSSVADEQFF
TRBJ1-2,NA,NA,TRBV7-2,TGTGCCAGCAGCTTAGAGGCAGGGCATGGCTACACCTTC,CASSLEAGHGYTF
TRBJ2-7,many,TRBD1,TRBV7-3,TGTGCCAGCAGCTTGGGACAGGGGGCCTACGAGCAGTACTTC,CASSLGQGAYEQYF
TRBJ1-5,many,NA,TRBV6-6,TGTGCCAGCAGTTACGGGGGCGGGGGAAATCAGCCCCAGCATTTT,CASSYGGGGNQPQHF
TRBJ2-5,many,TRBD2,TRBV6-2/TRBV6-3,TGTGCCAGCAGGGGACGACTAGCGGGAGGGCAAGAGACCCAGTACTTC,CASRGRLAGGQETQYF
TRBJ2-3,many,NA,TRBV20-1,TGCAGTGCTATCGGACTTCGTGAAGATACGCAGTATTTT,CSAIGLREDTQYF
TRBJ1-5,many,NA,TRBV30,TGTGCCTGGAGTGTTGGGGGGCCGAGCAATCAGCCCCAGCATTTT,CAWSVGGPSNQPQHF
TRBJ2-3,NA,NA,TRBV9,TGTGCCAGCAGCGTAGAAGGGACAGATACGCAGTATTTT,CASSVEGTDTQYF
TRBJ1-1,many,NA,TRBV12-3/TRBV12-4,TGTGCCAGCAGTTTAATGGAGGGCACTGAAGCTTTCTTT,CASSLMEGTEAFF
TRBJ1-5,many,NA,TRBV3-1,TGTGCCAGCAGCCAAGGTTTTCAGCCCCAGCATTTT,CASSQGFQPQHF
TRBJ2-1,many,TRBD1,TRBV20-1,TGCAGTGCTAGAGAGACAGGGTCCAAAGCGGCGCAGTTCTTC,CSARETGSKAAQFF
TRBJ1-5,few,TRBD1,TRBV5-1,TGCGCCAGCAGCCCTGGGACAGGGAAGGGGCAGCCCCAGCATTTT,CASSPGTGKGQPQHF
TRBJ2-7,few,TRBD1,TRBV20-1,TGCAGTGCCTTGACAGGGGACTACGAGCAGTACTTC,CSALTGDYEQYF
TRBJ1-5,many,NA,TRBV28,TGTGCCAGCAGTCCCGGGGGGGGAGGTCAGCCCCAGCATTTT,CASSPGGGGQPQHF
TRBJ2-7,many,NA,TRBV5-1,TGCGCCAGCAGCTTGTTTCCAGGCTCCTACGAGCAGTACTTC,CASSLFPGSYEQYF
TRBJ2-7,many,NA,TRBV18,TGTGCCAGCTCCTCGGGGCAGAACGAGCAGTACTTC,CASSSGQNEQYF
TRBJ2-3,few,NA,TRBV6-4,TGTGCCAGCAGTGCGGCTAGCGCAGCAGATACGCAGTATTTT,CASSAASAADTQYF
TRBJ2-1,NA,NA,TRBV24-1,TGTGCCACCAGACTAGACAATGAGCAGTTCTTC,CATRLDNEQFF
TRBJ1-5,NA,NA,TRBV19,TGTGCCAGTAGTATATTACAGGGAGGAGAGAATCAGCCCCAGCATTTT,CASSILQGGENQPQHF
TRBJ1-1,many,NA,TRBV11-1,TGTGCCAGCAGACCTACGGCGAACACTGAAGCTTTCTTT,CASRPTANTEAFF
TRBJ1-2,many,NA,TRBV5-1,TGCGCCAGCAGCTTGGCCGGGGAACCCTATGGCTACACCTTC,CASSLAGEPYGYTF
TRBJ2-7,NA,NA,TRBV20-1,TGCAGTGCCCGGGAGTCTAGCTACGAGCAGTACTTC,CSARESSYEQYF
TRBJ2-1,NA,NA,TRBV7-9,TGTGCCAGCAGCTTAAAGGGGGTTTCCTCGAACAATGAGCAGTTCTTC,CASSLKGVSSNNEQFF
TRBJ2-5,few,TRBD1,TRBV19,TGTGCCACCAGGGACAGGGGGGTTGCGGAGACCCAGTACTTC,CATRDRGVAETQYF
TRBJ1-2,many,NA,TRBV5-4,TGTGCCAGCAGCCGCGGGAAGCAGATGGATGGCTACACCTTC,CASSRGKQMDGYTF
TRBJ1-5,many,NA,TRBV3-1,TGTGCCAGCAGCCAAGATCGGGCCGAGTGGCGGCCCCAGCATTTT,CASSQDRAEWRPQHF
TRBJ1-2,NA,NA,TRBV5-1,TGCGCCAGCAGCTTACGCATTGTGGATGGCTACACCTTC,CASSLRIVDGYTF
TRBJ1-5,NA,NA,TRBV19,TGTGCCAGTAGTAACAGGGTTAGCAATCAGCCCCAGCATTTT,CASSNRVSNQPQHF
TRBJ2-3,many,NA,TRBV6-1,TGTGCCAGCTCTCGGGAAAGACTCACAGATACGCAGTATTTT,CASSRERLTDTQYF
TRBJ1-1,many,TRBD1,TRBV27,TGTGCCACCATACCCAGGGGGCACACTGAAGCTTTCTTT,CATIPRGHTEAFF
TRBJ2-7,many,NA,TRBV11-2,TGTGCCAGCAGCTTAATGGAGGCGCTCGAGCAGTACTTC,CASSLMEALEQYF
TRBJ2-5,many,NA,TRBV7-9,TGTGCCAGCAGAAGAAAGGGGGAGGAGACCCAGTACTTC,CASRRKGEETQYF
TRBJ2-1,many,NA,TRBV3-1,TGTGCCAGCAGCTACAAGAGGGGGAGTTATAGTGAGCAGTTCTTC,CASSYKRGSYSEQFF
TRBJ2-3,many,TRBD1,TRBV15,TGTGCCACCAGCAGAGGGACAGGCAGCACAGATACGCAGTATTTT,CATSRGTGSTDTQYF
TRBJ1-5,few,TRBD1,TRBV9,TGTGCCAGCAGCCTTGGACAGGGGATCGGACAGCCCCAGCATTTT,CASSLGQGIGQPQHF
TRBJ2-1,many,TRBD2,TRBV12-3/TRBV12-4,TGTGCCAGCAGTTTAAATGGACTAGCGAGGGGGAATGAGCAGTTCTTC,CASSLNGLARGNEQFF